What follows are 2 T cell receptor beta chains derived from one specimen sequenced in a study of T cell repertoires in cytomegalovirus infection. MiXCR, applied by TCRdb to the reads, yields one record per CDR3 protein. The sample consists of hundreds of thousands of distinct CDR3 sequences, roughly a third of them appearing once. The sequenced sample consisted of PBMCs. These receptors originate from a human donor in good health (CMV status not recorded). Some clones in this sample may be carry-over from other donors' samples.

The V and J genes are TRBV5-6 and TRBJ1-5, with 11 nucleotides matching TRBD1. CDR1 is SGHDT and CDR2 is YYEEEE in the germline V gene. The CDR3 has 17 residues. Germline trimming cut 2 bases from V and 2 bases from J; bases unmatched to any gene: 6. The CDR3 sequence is CASSFGTGGMGNQPQHF. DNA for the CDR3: TGTGCCAGCAGCTTCGGGACAGGGGGAATGGGCAATCAGCCCCAGCATTTT.

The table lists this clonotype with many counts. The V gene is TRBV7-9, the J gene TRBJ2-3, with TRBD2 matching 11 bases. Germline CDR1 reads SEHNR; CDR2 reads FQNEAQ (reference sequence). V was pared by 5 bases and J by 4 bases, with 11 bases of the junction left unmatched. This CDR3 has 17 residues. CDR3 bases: TGTGCCAGCAGCCTGACTAGCGGGGCCATCGGGGCAGATACGCAGTATTTT. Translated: CASSLTSGAIGADTQYF.